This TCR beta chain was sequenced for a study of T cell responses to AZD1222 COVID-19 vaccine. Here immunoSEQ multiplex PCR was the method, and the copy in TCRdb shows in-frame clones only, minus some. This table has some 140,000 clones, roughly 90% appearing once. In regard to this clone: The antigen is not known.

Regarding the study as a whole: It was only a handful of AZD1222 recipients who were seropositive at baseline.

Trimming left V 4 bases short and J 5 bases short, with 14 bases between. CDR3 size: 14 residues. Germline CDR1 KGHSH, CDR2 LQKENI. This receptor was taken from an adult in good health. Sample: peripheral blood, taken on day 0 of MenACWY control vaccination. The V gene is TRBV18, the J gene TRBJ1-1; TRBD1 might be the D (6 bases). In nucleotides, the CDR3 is TGTGCCAGCTCACGAAGGCAGGGGCGAACTGAAGCTTTCTTT. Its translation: CASSRRQGRTEAFF.